The sample holds many counts of the clone carrying this T cell receptor (beta chain). The antigen remains undetermined. Time point defined: longitudinal time-point 3. The CDR3 contains 14 residues. Germline V CDR1 and CDR2: DFQATT, SNEGSKA (reference sequence). Trimming at V came to 1 base and at J to 7 bases, leaving 8 bases not matched to a gene. The source of the sample is a study of neurological immune-mediated disorders. TCRdb re-called the 5' RACE reads with MiXCR, one entry per CDR3 protein. The repertoire holds approximately 100,000 distinct CDR3 sequences, with about a tenth as singletons. Whole-study findings and limits: CDR3 amino acid sequences found in expanded clones were never shared across subjects, suggesting private repertoires in all groups.

Sequenced sample: PBMCs. This chain links TRBV20-1 with TRBJ2-7; 9 bases fit TRBD2. The origin of this receptor is a female donor with HTLV-1-associated myelopathy (HAM/TSP). The CDR3 region is CSARVAGARGEQYF. The CDR3 coding sequence is TGCAGTGCTAGAGTAGCGGGGGCCCGGGGTGAGCAGTACTTC.